This is a list of T cell receptor beta chains from one sample in a study of blood T cell repertoires in COVID-19. Libraries were prepared by immunoSEQ multiplex PCR; TCRdb keeps only in-frame clonotypes and omits some of them. The profile shows approximately 240,000 clones, about 79% of them singletons. Sequencing used PBMCs or T cells enriched from blood (not recorded which). The receptors were gathered from a middle-aged woman with acute COVID-19. Each CDR3 is given with its conserved first and last residue. D genes are given only for firm matches. Clone sizes are given selectively: once, few, many, or a class where the clone is expanded.

v_gene: TRBV6-1; j_gene: TRBJ2-1; abundance: few; d_gene: TRBD1; CDR3nt: TGTGCCAGCAGTGAGGACAGGTTCGCCAATGAGCAGTTCTTC; CDR3aa: CASSEDRFANEQFF
v_gene: TRBV5-4; j_gene: TRBJ1-2; abundance: .; d_gene: TRBD1; CDR3nt: TGTGCCAGCAGCACCCGGACAGGGGGCAACTATGGCTACACCTTC; CDR3aa: CASSTRTGGNYGYTF
v_gene: TRBV9; j_gene: TRBJ1-3; abundance: .; d_gene: TRBD1; CDR3nt: TGTGCCAGCAGATCCGGACAGGGGGCTGGAAACACCATATATTTT; CDR3aa: CASRSGQGAGNTIYF
v_gene: TRBV7-9; j_gene: TRBJ2-1; abundance: .; d_gene: TRBD1; CDR3nt: TGTGCCAGCAGCTGGGGACAGGGGGGACTCAATGAGCAGTTCTTC; CDR3aa: CASSWGQGGLNEQFF
v_gene: TRBV27; j_gene: TRBJ1-4; abundance: few; d_gene: TRBD1; CDR3nt: TGTGCCAGCAGATCAGGGGGCGCGGAGGGGAATGAAAAACTGTTTTTT; CDR3aa: CASRSGGAEGNEKLFF
v_gene: TRBV7-9; j_gene: TRBJ1-4; abundance: .; d_gene: .; CDR3nt: TGTGCCAGCAGCCGACACGGATCTAATGAAAAACTGTTTTTT; CDR3aa: CASSRHGSNEKLFF
v_gene: TRBV2; j_gene: TRBJ2-2; abundance: .; d_gene: TRBD1; CDR3nt: TGTGCCAGTCGGGGACAGGCAAACACCGGGGAGCTGTTTTTT; CDR3aa: CASRGQANTGELFF
v_gene: TRBV23-1; j_gene: TRBJ2-3; abundance: .; d_gene: TRBD1; CDR3nt: TGCGCCAGCAGTCAATCTGAGGGGGCGGATTGCACAGATACGCAGTATTTT; CDR3aa: CASSQSEGADCTDTQYF
v_gene: TRBV11-1; j_gene: TRBJ2-1; abundance: .; d_gene: TRBD1; CDR3nt: TGTGCCAGCAGCTCCGGGACAGGGAGAAATTACAATGAGCAGTTCTTC; CDR3aa: CASSSGTGRNYNEQFF
v_gene: TRBV27; j_gene: TRBJ1-6; abundance: .; d_gene: TRBD1; CDR3nt: TGTGCCAGCCAGCAAGGACAGGGATCAGTTTCACCCCTCCACTTT; CDR3aa: CASQQGQGSVSPLHF
v_gene: TRBV11-2; j_gene: TRBJ2-7; abundance: .; d_gene: TRBD1; CDR3nt: TGTGCCAGCAGCTCGACAGGGGGGGCCTACGAGCAGTACTTC; CDR3aa: CASSSTGGAYEQYF
v_gene: TRBV28; j_gene: TRBJ1-2; abundance: once; d_gene: TRBD1; CDR3nt: TGTGCCAGCACCAAAAACGGGCAGTCGGGACAGGGCAATGGCTACACCTTC; CDR3aa: CASTKNGQSGQGNGYTF
v_gene: TRBV6-1; j_gene: TRBJ1-1; abundance: few; d_gene: TRBD1; CDR3nt: TGTGCCAGCAGTGACAGGGGGAAAACGGCTGAAGCTTTCTTT; CDR3aa: CASSDRGKTAEAFF
v_gene: TRBV7-9; j_gene: TRBJ2-7; abundance: .; d_gene: TRBD2; CDR3nt: TGTGCCAGCAGCTCAGGGACTAGGGGGTACGAGCAGTACTTC; CDR3aa: CASSSGTRGYEQYF
v_gene: TRBV6-4; j_gene: TRBJ2-1; abundance: .; d_gene: TRBD2; CDR3nt: TGTGCCAGCAATACCGGGACTAGCGGGAAATACAATGAGCAGTTCTTC; CDR3aa: CASNTGTSGKYNEQFF
v_gene: TRBV6-5; j_gene: TRBJ2-6; abundance: once; d_gene: .; CDR3nt: TGTGCCAGCAGTTACGACTCAAGCTCTGGGGCCAACGTCCTGACTTTC; CDR3aa: CASSYDSSSGANVLTF
v_gene: TRBV4-3; j_gene: TRBJ1-2; abundance: .; d_gene: .; CDR3nt: TGCGCCAGCAGCCAAGATAGTCCAGGGGCCGCGAACTATGGCTACACCTTC; CDR3aa: CASSQDSPGAANYGYTF
v_gene: TRBV5-1; j_gene: TRBJ2-2; abundance: .; d_gene: .; CDR3nt: TGCGCCAGCAGCGTAACGGGTAACACCGGGGAGCTGTTTTTT; CDR3aa: CASSVTGNTGELFF
v_gene: TRBV28; j_gene: TRBJ2-7; abundance: once; d_gene: TRBD1; CDR3nt: TGTGCCAGCAGACTCTACCGGGACAGGGGGCGCGAGCAGTACTTC; CDR3aa: CASRLYRDRGREQYF
v_gene: TRBV2; j_gene: TRBJ1-1; abundance: few; d_gene: TRBD1; CDR3nt: TGTGCCACCCAGGGGGGCAGCTACCGGTCTGAAGCTTTCTTT; CDR3aa: CATQGGSYRSEAFF
v_gene: TRBV4-2; j_gene: TRBJ2-3; abundance: .; d_gene: .; CDR3nt: TGTGCCAGCAGCCAAGCCATCGGGGACACAGATACGCAGTATTTT; CDR3aa: CASSQAIGDTDTQYF
v_gene: TRBV20-1; j_gene: TRBJ1-4; abundance: .; d_gene: .; CDR3nt: TGCAGTGCCCGTCCGAGTGAAAAACTGTTTTTT; CDR3aa: CSARPSEKLFF
v_gene: TRBV6-5; j_gene: TRBJ1-5; abundance: .; d_gene: .; CDR3nt: TGTGCCAGCAGGGGAGCCGGGAATCAGCCCCAGCATTTT; CDR3aa: CASRGAGNQPQHF
v_gene: TRBV14; j_gene: TRBJ2-5; abundance: .; d_gene: TRBD2; CDR3nt: TGTGCCAGCAGCCAAGAATTGACTAGCGCTGAGACCCAGTACTTC; CDR3aa: CASSQELTSAETQYF
v_gene: TRBV28; j_gene: TRBJ2-7; abundance: .; d_gene: TRBD2; CDR3nt: TGTGCCAGCAGTTTTCGGCGACTAGCGGGCAAGTACGAGCAGTACTTC; CDR3aa: CASSFRRLAGKYEQYF
v_gene: TRBV14; j_gene: TRBJ1-4; abundance: .; d_gene: .; CDR3nt: TGTGCCAGCAGCCACGGTTTAGAAGAAAAACTGTTTTTT; CDR3aa: CASSHGLEEKLFF
v_gene: TRBV11-2; j_gene: TRBJ2-1; abundance: .; d_gene: TRBD2; CDR3nt: TGTGCCAGCAGCTTAGAACGGGGGGGCCTCTATGAGCAGTTCTTC; CDR3aa: CASSLERGGLYEQFF
v_gene: TRBV11-3; j_gene: TRBJ1-1; abundance: .; d_gene: .; CDR3nt: TGTGCCAGCAGCTTAGATGGGAGGAAGAACACTGAAGCTTTCTTT; CDR3aa: CASSLDGRKNTEAFF
v_gene: TRBV7-8; j_gene: TRBJ2-3; abundance: once; d_gene: TRBD1; CDR3nt: TGTGCCAGCAGCGGGCAGGGGGCCCCTAGCACAGATACGCAGTATTTT; CDR3aa: CASSGQGAPSTDTQYF
v_gene: TRBV6-5; j_gene: TRBJ1-5; abundance: .; d_gene: TRBD1; CDR3nt: TGTGCCAGCAGTTGGACAGGGAGTGAGCCCCAGCATTTT; CDR3aa: CASSWTGSEPQHF
v_gene: TRBV13; j_gene: TRBJ2-2; abundance: .; d_gene: TRBD1; CDR3nt: TGTGCCAGCAGCTTGGGACAGGGTCCAGGGGAGCTGTTTTTT; CDR3aa: CASSLGQGPGELFF
v_gene: TRBV7-9; j_gene: TRBJ2-7; abundance: .; d_gene: .; CDR3nt: TGTGCCAGCAGCTTAGTGGGGGGGCTGCTCTACGAGCAGTACTTC; CDR3aa: CASSLVGGLLYEQYF
v_gene: TRBV30; j_gene: TRBJ1-6; abundance: .; d_gene: .; CDR3nt: TGTGCCTGGAGTGTAGGTGGGAGCTCCTATAATTCACCCCTCCACTTT; CDR3aa: CAWSVGGSSYNSPLHF
v_gene: TRBV4-3; j_gene: TRBJ2-2; abundance: .; d_gene: .; CDR3nt: TGCGCCAGCAGCCAAGATGGAGGGTTCAACACCGGGGAGCTGTTTTTT; CDR3aa: CASSQDGGFNTGELFF
v_gene: TRBV5-5; j_gene: TRBJ1-1; abundance: .; d_gene: .; CDR3nt: TGTGCCAGCAGCTTGGTCAAGAACACTGAAGCTTTCTTT; CDR3aa: CASSLVKNTEAFF
v_gene: TRBV18; j_gene: TRBJ1-2; abundance: .; d_gene: .; CDR3nt: TGTGCCAGCTCACAGGGCAGGGTTTATGGCTACACCTTC; CDR3aa: CASSQGRVYGYTF
v_gene: TRBV24-1; j_gene: TRBJ2-2; abundance: .; d_gene: .; CDR3nt: TGTGCCACCAGTGAGCTTAGCGGAAGCGAGGGGGAGCTGTTTTTT; CDR3aa: CATSELSGSEGELFF
v_gene: TRBV6-5; j_gene: TRBJ1-2; abundance: .; d_gene: .; CDR3nt: TGTGCCAGCAGTTACCACAGAAACTATGGCTACACCTTC; CDR3aa: CASSYHRNYGYTF
v_gene: TRBV2; j_gene: TRBJ1-2; abundance: .; d_gene: .; CDR3nt: TGTGCCAGCAGTGAAGAAAGTTACGGTGGCTACACCTTC; CDR3aa: CASSEESYGGYTF
v_gene: TRBV2; j_gene: TRBJ2-1; abundance: few; d_gene: .; CDR3nt: TGTGCCACCCTCAGGGGTCTGGACAATGAGCAGTTCTTC; CDR3aa: CATLRGLDNEQFF
v_gene: TRBV7-8; j_gene: TRBJ2-3; abundance: .; d_gene: TRBD2; CDR3nt: TGTGCCAGCAGCCGCCTTCTAGCGGCAGATACGCAGTATTTT; CDR3aa: CASSRLLAADTQYF
v_gene: TRBV7-9; j_gene: TRBJ2-1; abundance: .; d_gene: .; CDR3nt: TGTGCCAGCAGCTTGAGTGAGCAGTTCTTC; CDR3aa: CASSLSEQFF
v_gene: TRBV6-6; j_gene: TRBJ1-1; abundance: few; d_gene: .; CDR3nt: TGTGCCAGCAGTTCCCACCAGGGGGAAGCTTTCTTT; CDR3aa: CASSSHQGEAFF
v_gene: TRBV6-6; j_gene: TRBJ1-1; abundance: .; d_gene: TRBD1; CDR3nt: TGTGCCAGCAGCCCGGGACAGGGGGCCCTGAACACTGAAGCTTTCTTT; CDR3aa: CASSPGQGALNTEAFF
v_gene: TRBV11-1; j_gene: TRBJ1-4; abundance: .; d_gene: TRBD1; CDR3nt: TGTGCCAGCAGCGCCGGGACAGCGGAAAAACTGTTTTTT; CDR3aa: CASSAGTAEKLFF